This T cell receptor beta chain was sequenced in a study of cytomegalovirus exposure and HLA in healthy donors. Study context: Among about 200 million T cells, an earlier analysis found 90 million to 130 million unique TCR beta sequences. Points from the study as a whole: Most TCR sequences showed up rarely, but some public TCRs showed up in many donors.

Unmatched junction bases numbered 2, after V lost 3 bases and J lost 2 bases. CDR3 length equals 14 residues. Germline CDR1 is SGHDT and CDR2 is YYEEEE. Concerning this clone itself: Its antigen is unidentified.

The PCR employed 60 Vbeta primers together with 13 Jbeta primers. Repertoires were generated with immunoSEQ multiplex PCR, while TCRdb's copy carries only in-frame clones and drops some. Seen here are around 150,000 clones, approximately 67% observed once, and the top ten hold approximately 4.5%. The chain joins TRBV5-6 to TRBJ1-2; TRBD1 aligns across 9 bases. The sequenced sample was PBMCs. The clonotype comes from a woman between 18 and 29 years old in good health and CMV-seropositive. In DNA, the CDR3 is TGTGCCAGCAGCTGGGGACAGGGAAACTATGGCTACACCTTC. Translating it yields CASSWGQGNYGYTF.